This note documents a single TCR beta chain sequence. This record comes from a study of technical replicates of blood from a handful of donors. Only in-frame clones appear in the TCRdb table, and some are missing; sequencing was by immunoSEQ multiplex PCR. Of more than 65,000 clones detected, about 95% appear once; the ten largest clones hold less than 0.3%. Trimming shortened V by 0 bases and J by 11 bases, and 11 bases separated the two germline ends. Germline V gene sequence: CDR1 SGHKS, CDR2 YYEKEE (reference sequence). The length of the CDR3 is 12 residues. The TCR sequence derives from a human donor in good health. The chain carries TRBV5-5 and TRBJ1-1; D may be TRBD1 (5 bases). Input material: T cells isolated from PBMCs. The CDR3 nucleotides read TGTGCCAGCAGCTTGGGGGACTTTCGGGCTTTCTTT. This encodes CASSLGDFRAFF.